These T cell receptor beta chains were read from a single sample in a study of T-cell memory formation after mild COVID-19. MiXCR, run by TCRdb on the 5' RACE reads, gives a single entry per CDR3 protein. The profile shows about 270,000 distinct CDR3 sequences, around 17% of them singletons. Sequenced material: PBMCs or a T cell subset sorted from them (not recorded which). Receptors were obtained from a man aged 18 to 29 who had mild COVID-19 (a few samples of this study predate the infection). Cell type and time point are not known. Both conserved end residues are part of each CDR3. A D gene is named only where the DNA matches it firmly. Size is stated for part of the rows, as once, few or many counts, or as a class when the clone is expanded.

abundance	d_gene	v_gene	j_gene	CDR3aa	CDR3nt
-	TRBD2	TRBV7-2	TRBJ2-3	CASSLGLSGGAPHVTQYF	TGTGCCAGCAGCCTGGGTCTTAGCGGGGGGGCCCCCCATGTTACGCAGTATTTT
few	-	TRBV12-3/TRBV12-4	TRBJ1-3	CASSLLGGSGNTIYF	TGTGCCAGCAGTTTACTCGGGGGGTCTGGAAACACCATATATTTT
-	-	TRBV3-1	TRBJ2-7	CASSQDVVGSHEQYF	TGTGCCAGCAGCCAAGATGTTGTGGGGAGCCACGAGCAGTACTTC
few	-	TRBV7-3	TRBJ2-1	CASSAQGRANEQFF	TGTGCCAGCAGCGCCCAGGGAAGGGCCAATGAGCAGTTCTTC
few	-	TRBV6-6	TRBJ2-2	CASRPLAGELFF	TGTGCCAGCCGCCCCTTAGCCGGGGAGCTGTTTTTT
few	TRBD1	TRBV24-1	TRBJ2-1	CATRSQGADEQFF	TGTGCCACCAGGTCTCAGGGGGCGGATGAGCAGTTCTTC
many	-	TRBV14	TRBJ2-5	CASSQGDGGETQYF	TGTGCCAGCAGCCAAGGCGACGGGGGTGAGACCCAGTACTTC
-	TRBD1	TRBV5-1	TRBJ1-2	CASSTGTGTVKSNGYTF	TGCGCCAGCAGCACCGGCACCGGGACAGTCAAATCCAATGGCTACACCTTC
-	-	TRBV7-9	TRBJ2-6	CASSLSFRISGANVLTF	TGTGCCAGCAGCCTTAGCTTTCGGATTTCTGGGGCCAACGTCCTGACTTTC
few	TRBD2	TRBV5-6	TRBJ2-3	CASSLVAGGPADTQYF	TGTGCCAGCAGCTTGGTTGCGGGGGGGCCGGCAGATACGCAGTATTTT
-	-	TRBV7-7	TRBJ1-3	CASSPESGNTIYF	TGTGCTAGCAGCCCCGAGTCGGGAAACACCATATATTTT
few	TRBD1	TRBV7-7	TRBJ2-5	CASSRDRKETQYF	TGTGCCAGCAGCCGGGACAGAAAAGAGACCCAGTACTTC
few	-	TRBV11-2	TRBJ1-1	CASSLTGIEAFF	TGTGCCAGCAGCCTGACAGGTATTGAAGCTTTCTTT
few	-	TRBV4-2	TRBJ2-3	CASSRSSDPDTQYF	TGTGCCAGCAGCCGATCTAGCGACCCCGATACGCAGTATTTT
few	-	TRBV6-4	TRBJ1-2	CASRDYNYGYTF	TGTGCCAGCAGAGACTATAACTATGGCTACACCTTC
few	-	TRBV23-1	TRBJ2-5	CASSQTRGGAHHETQYF	TGCGCCAGCAGTCAAACCCGTGGGGGGGCGCATCATGAGACCCAGTACTTC
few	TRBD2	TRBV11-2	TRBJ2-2	CASLKPGGSGELFF	TGTGCCAGCTTAAAGCCGGGGGGGTCCGGGGAGCTGTTTTTT
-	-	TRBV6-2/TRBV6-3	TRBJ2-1	CASSFPKGNEQFF	TGTGCCAGCAGTTTCCCCAAAGGGAATGAGCAGTTCTTC
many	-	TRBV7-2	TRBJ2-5	CASSPQETQYF	TGTGCCAGCAGCCCTCAGGAGACCCAGTACTTC
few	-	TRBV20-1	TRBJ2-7	CSAEGVGGAGLEQYF	TGCAGTGCCGAGGGAGTGGGGGGCGCAGGTCTCGAGCAGTACTTC
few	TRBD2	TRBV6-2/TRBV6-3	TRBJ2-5	CASSALAGRETQYF	TGTGCCAGCAGTGCCCTAGCGGGGAGGGAGACCCAGTACTTC
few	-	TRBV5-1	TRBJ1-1	CASSLGSGHTEAFF	TGCGCCAGCAGCTTGGGGTCCGGGCACACTGAAGCTTTCTTT
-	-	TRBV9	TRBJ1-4	CASSPSTDRGEKLFF	TGTGCCAGCAGCCCATCGACGGACCGCGGGGAAAAACTGTTTTTT
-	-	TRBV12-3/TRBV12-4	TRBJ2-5	CASSPPGGPETQYF	TGTGCCAGCAGTCCCCCCGGGGGTCCAGAGACCCAGTACTTC